Given below is one T cell receptor (beta chain) in context. The data were taken from a study of blood T cell repertoires in COVID-19. Across the whole study: The study drew acute and convalescent COVID-19 samples from the United States, Italy and Spain.

In the authors' workflow: The assay estimated nucleated cells by amplifying reference gene primers. The data were produced by immunoSEQ multiplex PCR, yet TCRdb's version contains in-frame clones alone and is incomplete. That table supplies the V and J calls and clone size; D and trimming were determined from the DNA. The sample yields approximately 300,000 clones, more than 75% seen once. V shed 5 bases and J 6 bases; nucleotides not matched to a gene: 5. The CDR3 extends over 13 amino acids. Germline CDR1 reads SGHTS; CDR2 reads YDEGEE. The receptor was isolated from a woman in her forties or fifties with acute or convalescent COVID-19. Sequencing was performed on peripheral blood. This chain links TRBV5-8 with TRBJ1-2; the match to TRBD1 covers 9 bases. The CDR3 coding sequence is TGTGCCAGCAGGAAAACAGGGGGCCATGGCTACACCTTC. This gives the protein CASRKTGGHGYTF.